This T cell receptor beta chain was recovered during a study of cytotoxic CD8 clonotypes in ibrutinib-treated CLL. On the study more broadly: Patients gave response samples after a median roughly 11 months of treatment, range 6 to 36. Productive templates averaged about 230,000 per sample, and productive rearrangements some 96,000. Findings and caveats of the study: Clonotypes that were public were uncommon, and they contracted or stayed stable on treatment. Samples were collected at differing times from sustained-remission and progressing patients.

This CDR3 has 15 amino acids. Trimming pared 3 bases from V and 3 bases from J, leaving 11 bases between. Germline-derived CDR1 and CDR2 are SEHNR and FQNEAQ (reference sequence). Remarks on this clone: No antigen is known for it.

Measured with immunoSEQ multiplex PCR; TCRdb has only the in-frame clones, and not every one. The table has approximately 170,000 clones, over 75% seen once. The receptor comes from a human donor with chronic lymphocytic leukemia. This chain joins TRBV7-9 and TRBJ1-4, with D hard to call. The sample consisted of PBMCs, taken at disease progression, from a patient treated with ibrutinib. In DNA, the CDR3 is TGTGCCAGCAGCTTCGCGGCTGACCCTAATGAAAAACTGTTTTTT. Its translation is CASSFAADPNEKLFF.